Included here is one T cell receptor (beta chain) sequence, with context. The record originates from a study of blood T cells in healthy people across ages. This CDR3 is built from 15 residues. Looked up from germline, CDR1 is SGDLS and CDR2 is YYNGEE. V gave up 3 bases and J gave up 2 bases, with 13 bases separating them. Alongside a J-beta primer mix, a sample-barcoded 5' primer served in a second PCR lasting roughly 7 to 12 cycles. TCRdb passed the 5' RACE reads through MiXCR, listing each CDR3 protein once. The sample lists about 570,000 distinct CDR3 sequences; around a quarter were seen once. These data also formed part of another study, on T cells of mothers and their children. That work adds: The authors identified no persistent microchimeric T cell clones.

The TCR originated in a boy younger than 10 in good health. Material for sequencing was blood. J is TRBJ2-3 and V is TRBV9; possibly TRBD2 for D (7 bases). The CDR3 region is CASSAGGPDTDTQYF. DNA of the CDR3: TGTGCCAGCAGCGCCGGGGGGCCGGACACAGATACGCAGTATTTT.